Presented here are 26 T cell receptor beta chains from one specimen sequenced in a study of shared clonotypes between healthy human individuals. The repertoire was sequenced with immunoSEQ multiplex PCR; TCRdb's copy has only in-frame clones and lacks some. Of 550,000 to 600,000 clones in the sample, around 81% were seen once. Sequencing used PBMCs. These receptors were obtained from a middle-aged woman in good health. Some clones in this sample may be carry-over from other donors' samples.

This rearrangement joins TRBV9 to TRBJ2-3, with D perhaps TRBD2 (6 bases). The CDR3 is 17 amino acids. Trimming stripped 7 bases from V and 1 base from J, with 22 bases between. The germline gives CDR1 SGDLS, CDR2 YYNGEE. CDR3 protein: CASCRSGLSRGTDTQYF. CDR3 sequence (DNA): TGTGCCAGCTGTAGGTCAGGACTAAGTCGAGGCACAGATACGCAGTATTTT.

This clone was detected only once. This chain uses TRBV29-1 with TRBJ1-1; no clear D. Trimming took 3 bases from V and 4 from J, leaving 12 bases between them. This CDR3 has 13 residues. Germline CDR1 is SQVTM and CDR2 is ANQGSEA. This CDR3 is CSVEPDVGTEAFF. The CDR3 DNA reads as TGCAGCGTTGAGCCGGACGTCGGCACTGAAGCTTTCTTT.

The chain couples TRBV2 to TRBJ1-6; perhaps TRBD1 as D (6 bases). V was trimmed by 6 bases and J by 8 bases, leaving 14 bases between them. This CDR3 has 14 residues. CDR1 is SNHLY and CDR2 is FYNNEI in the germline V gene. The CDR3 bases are TGTGCCAGCAGGCTTCAGGGGATGGATTCACCCCTCCACTTT. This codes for CASRLQGMDSPLHF.

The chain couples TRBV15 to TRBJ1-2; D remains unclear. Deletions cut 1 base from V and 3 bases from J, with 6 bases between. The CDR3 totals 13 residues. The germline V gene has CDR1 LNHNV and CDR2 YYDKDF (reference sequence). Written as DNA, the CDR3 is TGTGCCACCAGCAGAGGGACCTACTATGGCTACACCTTC. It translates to CATSRGTYYGYTF.

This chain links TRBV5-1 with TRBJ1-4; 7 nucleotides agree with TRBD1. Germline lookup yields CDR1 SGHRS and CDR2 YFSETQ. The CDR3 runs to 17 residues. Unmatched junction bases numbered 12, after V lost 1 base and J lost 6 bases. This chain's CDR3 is CASSLYSSGTVDEKLFF. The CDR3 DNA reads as TGCGCCAGCAGCTTGTATAGTTCCGGGACAGTAGATGAAAAACTGTTTTTT.

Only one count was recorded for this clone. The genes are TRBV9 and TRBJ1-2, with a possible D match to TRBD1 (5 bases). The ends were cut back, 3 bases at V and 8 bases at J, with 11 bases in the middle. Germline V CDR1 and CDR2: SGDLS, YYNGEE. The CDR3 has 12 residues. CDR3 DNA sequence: TGTGCCAGCAGCGCCGCAGGGAACGGCTACACCTTC. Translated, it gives CASSAAGNGYTF.

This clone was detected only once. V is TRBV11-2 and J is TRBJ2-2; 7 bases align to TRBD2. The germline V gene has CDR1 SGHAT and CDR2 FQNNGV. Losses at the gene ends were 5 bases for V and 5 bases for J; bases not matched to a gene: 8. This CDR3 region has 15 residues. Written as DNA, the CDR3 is TGTGCCAGCAGCGCCGGGACCGGGAGGACCGGGGAGCTGTTTTTT. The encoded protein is CASSAGTGRTGELFF.

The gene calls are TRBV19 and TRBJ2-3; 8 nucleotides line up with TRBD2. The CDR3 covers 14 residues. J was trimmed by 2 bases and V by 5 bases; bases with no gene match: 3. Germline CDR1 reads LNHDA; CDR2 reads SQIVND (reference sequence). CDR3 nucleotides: TGTGCCAGTAGTGCGGGAGGTTACACAGATACGCAGTATTTT. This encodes CASSAGGYTDTQYF.

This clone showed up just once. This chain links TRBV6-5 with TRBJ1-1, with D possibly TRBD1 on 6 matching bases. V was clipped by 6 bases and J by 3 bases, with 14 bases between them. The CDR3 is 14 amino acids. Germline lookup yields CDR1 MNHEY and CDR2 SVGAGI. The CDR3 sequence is CASSRQGRDTEAFF. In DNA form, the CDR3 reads TGTGCCAGCAGCCGCCAGGGGCGGGACACTGAAGCTTTCTTT.

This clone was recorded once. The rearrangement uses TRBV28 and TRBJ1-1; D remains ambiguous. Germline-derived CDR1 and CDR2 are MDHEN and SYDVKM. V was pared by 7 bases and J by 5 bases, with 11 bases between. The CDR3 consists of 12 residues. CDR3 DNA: TGTGCCAGCACCACAATAACGACTGAAGCTTTCTTT. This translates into CASTTITTEAFF. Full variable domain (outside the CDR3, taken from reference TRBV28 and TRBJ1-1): DVKVTQSSRYLVKRTGEKVFLECVQDMDHENMFWYRQDPGLGLRLIYFSYDVKMKEKGDIPEGYSVSREKKERFSLILESASTNQTSMYLCASTTITTEAFFGQGTRLTVV.

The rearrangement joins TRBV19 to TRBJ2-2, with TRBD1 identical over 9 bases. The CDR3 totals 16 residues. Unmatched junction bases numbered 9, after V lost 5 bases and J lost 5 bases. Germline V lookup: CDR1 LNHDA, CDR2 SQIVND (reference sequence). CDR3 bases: TGTGCCAGTAGTTTTCGGACAGGGGCTGGTACCGGGGAGCTGTTTTTT. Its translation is CASSFRTGAGTGELFF.

This CDR3 reads CASTGQYNEQFF. In DNA form, the CDR3 reads TGTGCCAGCACAGGGCAGTACAATGAGCAGTTCTTC. The chain carries TRBV28 and TRBJ2-1; TRBD1 might be the D (5 bases). Germline V lookup: CDR1 MDHEN, CDR2 SYDVKM. This CDR3 region has 12 residues. V lost 7 bases and J lost 4, with 8 bases in between.

The CDR3 nucleotides read TGTGCCAGCAGCCCAAGGACAGGGGGGGACACTGAAGCTTTCTTT. It yields the protein CASSPRTGGDTEAFF. The chain is built from TRBV7-8 and TRBJ1-1; 10 bases agree with TRBD1. The V segment lost 5 bases and the J segment 3 bases; nucleotides outside the gene matches: 6. CDR3 length equals 15 residues. In germline, CDR1 is SGHVS, CDR2 FQNEAQ.

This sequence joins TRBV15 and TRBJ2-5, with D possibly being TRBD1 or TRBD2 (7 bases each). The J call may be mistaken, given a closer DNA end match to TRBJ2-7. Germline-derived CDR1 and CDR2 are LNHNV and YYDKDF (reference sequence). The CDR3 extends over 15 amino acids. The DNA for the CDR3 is TGTGCCACCAGCAGAGATGGGAGGGGGCTCTACGAGCAGTACTTC. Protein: CATSRDGRGLYEQYF.

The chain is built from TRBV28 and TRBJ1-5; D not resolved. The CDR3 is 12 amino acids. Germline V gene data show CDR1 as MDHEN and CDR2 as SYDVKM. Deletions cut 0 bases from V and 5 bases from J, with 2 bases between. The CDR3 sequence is CASSLWDQPQHF. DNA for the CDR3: TGTGCCAGCAGTTTATGGGATCAGCCCCAGCATTTT.

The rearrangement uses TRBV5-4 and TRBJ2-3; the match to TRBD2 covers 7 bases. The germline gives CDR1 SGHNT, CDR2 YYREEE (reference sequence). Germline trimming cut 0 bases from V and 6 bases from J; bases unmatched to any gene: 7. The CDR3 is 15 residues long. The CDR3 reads CASSLGWAGDDTQYF. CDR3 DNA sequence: TGTGCCAGCAGCTTGGGGTGGGCGGGGGACGATACGCAGTATTTT. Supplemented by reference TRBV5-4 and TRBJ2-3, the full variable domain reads ETGVTQSPTHLIKTRGQQVTLRCSSQSGHNTVSWYQQALGQGPQFIFQYYREEENGRGNFPPRFSGLQFPNYSSELNVNALELDDSALYLCASSLGWAGDDTQYFGPGTRLTVL.

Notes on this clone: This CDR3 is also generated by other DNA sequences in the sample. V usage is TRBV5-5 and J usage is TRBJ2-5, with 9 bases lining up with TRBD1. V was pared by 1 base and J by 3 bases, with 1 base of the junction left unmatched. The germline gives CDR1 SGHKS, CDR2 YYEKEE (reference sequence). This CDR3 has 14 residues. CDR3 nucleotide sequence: TGTGCCAGCAGCTTGACAGGGGGCGAAGAGACCCAGTACTTC. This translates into CASSLTGGEETQYF.

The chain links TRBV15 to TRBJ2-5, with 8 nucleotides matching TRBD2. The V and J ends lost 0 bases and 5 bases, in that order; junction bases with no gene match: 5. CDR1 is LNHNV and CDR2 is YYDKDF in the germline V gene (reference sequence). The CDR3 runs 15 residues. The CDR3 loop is CATSREVGRVETQYF. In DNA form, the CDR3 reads TGTGCCACCAGCAGAGAGGTCGGGAGGGTGGAGACCCAGTACTTC.

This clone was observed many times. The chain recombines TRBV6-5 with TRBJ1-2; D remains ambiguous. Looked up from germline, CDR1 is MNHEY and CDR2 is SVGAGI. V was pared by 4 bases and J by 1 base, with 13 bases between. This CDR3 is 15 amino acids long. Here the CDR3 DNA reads TGTGCCAGCAGTTCCAGGCGCACAAATAACTATGGCTACACCTTC. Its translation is CASSSRRTNNYGYTF.

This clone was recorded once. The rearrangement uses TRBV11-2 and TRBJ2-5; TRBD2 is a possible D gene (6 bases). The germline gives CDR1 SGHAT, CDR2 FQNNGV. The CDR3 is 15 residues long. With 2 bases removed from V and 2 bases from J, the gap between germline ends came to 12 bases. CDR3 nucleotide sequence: TGTGCCAGCAGCTTAAGCGTGCGGGAACAAGAGACCCAGTACTTC. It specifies CASSLSVREQETQYF. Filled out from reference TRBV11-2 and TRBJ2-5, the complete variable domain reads EAGVAQSPRYKIIEKRQSVAFWCNPISGHATLYWYQQILGQGPKLLIQFQNNGVVDDSQLPKDRFSAERLKGVDSTLKIQPAKLEDSAVYLCASSLSVREQETQYFGPGTRLLVL.

The CDR3 bases are TGTGCCAGCAGTCCCCCCTCTGGGGCCAACGTCCTGACTTTC. Translating gives CASSPPSGANVLTF. V is TRBV25-1 and J is TRBJ2-6; D not resolved. V gave up 5 bases and J gave up 0 bases, with 5 bases separating them. This CDR3 region has 14 residues. The germline CDR1 and CDR2 sequences are MGHDK and SYGVNS.

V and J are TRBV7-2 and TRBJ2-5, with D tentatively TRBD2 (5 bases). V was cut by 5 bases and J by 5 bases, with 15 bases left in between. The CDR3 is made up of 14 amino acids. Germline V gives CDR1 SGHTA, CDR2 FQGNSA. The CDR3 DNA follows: TGTGCCAGCAGCCCGCGGACTCTTAGGGAGACCCAGTACTTC. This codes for CASSPRTLRETQYF.

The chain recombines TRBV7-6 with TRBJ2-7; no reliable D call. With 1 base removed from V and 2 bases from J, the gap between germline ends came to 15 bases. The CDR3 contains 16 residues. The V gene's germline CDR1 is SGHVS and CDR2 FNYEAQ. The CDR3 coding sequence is TGTGCCAGCAGCTTAGTACCGGACGAACTAACCTACGAGCAGTACTTC. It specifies CASSLVPDELTYEQYF.

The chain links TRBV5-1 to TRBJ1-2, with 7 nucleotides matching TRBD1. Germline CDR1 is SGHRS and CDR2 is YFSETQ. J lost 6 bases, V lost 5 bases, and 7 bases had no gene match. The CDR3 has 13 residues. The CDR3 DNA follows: TGCGCCAGCAGAACCGGGACAGAAGATGGCTACACCTTC. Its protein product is CASRTGTEDGYTF.

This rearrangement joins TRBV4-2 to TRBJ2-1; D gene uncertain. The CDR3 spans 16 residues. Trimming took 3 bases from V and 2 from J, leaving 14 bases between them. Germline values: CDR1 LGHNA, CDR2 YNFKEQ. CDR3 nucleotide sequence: TGTGCCAGCAGCCACACACCCAAGGGCACCTACAATGAGCAGTTCTTC. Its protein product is CASSHTPKGTYNEQFF.

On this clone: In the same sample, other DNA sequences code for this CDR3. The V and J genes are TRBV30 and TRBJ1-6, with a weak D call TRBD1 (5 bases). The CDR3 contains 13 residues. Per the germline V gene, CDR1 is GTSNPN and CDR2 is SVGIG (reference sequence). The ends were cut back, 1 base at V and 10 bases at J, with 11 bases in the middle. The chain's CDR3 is CAWSAGPNSPLHF. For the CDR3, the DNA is TGTGCCTGGAGTGCAGGGCCGAACTCACCCCTCCACTTT.